Listed below are T cell receptor beta chains from one sample, sequenced in a study of T-cell memory formation after mild COVID-19. TCRdb used MiXCR to reprocess the 5' RACE reads, holding one entry per CDR3 protein. The repertoire consists of 380,000 or so distinct CDR3 sequences, with around an eighth occurring once and the leading ten covering around a fifth. Sequenced input: PBMCs or a T cell subset sorted from them (not recorded which). These receptors were collected from a man younger than 30 who had mild COVID-19 (a few samples of this study predate the infection). Cell type and time point are not known. Each CDR3 is given with its conserved first and last residue. Each record gives: V gene, J gene, CDR3 protein.

TRBV11-2	TRBJ2-3	CASSFQGPSTDTQYF
TRBV7-2	TRBJ1-4	CASSPVAGWATNEKLFF
TRBV7-8	TRBJ2-3	CASSPTPNTDTQYF
TRBV28	TRBJ2-5	CASSPRLAGSEETQYF
TRBV6-5	TRBJ2-5	CASSYSAGWETQYF
TRBV20-1	TRBJ2-6	CSARDGNSGANVLTF
TRBV7-9	TRBJ2-3	CASSLNNTSTDTQYF
TRBV6-1	TRBJ1-1	CASSGGQGNTEAFF
TRBV20-1	TRBJ2-3	CSAKRGHSGASTDTQYF
TRBV15	TRBJ2-7	CATSRGRTGGVGEQYF
TRBV7-2	TRBJ2-7	CASSLAGGDYEQYF
TRBV24-1	TRBJ1-2	CATSLTGQIYTF
TRBV15	TRBJ1-1	CATSRDYQGSAFF
TRBV7-2	TRBJ1-2	CASSFWDYGYTF
TRBV4-3	TRBJ2-5	CASSQDIPTSGAETQYF
TRBV20-1	TRBJ2-7	CSASVGTRTYEQYF
TRBV4-1	TRBJ2-2	CASSQLVNTGELFF
TRBV12-3/TRBV12-4	TRBJ2-3	CAIRDGYTDTQYF
TRBV12-3/TRBV12-4	TRBJ2-5	CASKTSGGGETQYF
TRBV5-4	TRBJ1-1	CATGGGITEAFF
TRBV14	TRBJ2-2	CASSQERDIPTGELFF
TRBV3-1	TRBJ2-5	CASSQGLGGQETQYF
TRBV5-1	TRBJ1-1	CASSPGAIMNTEAFF
TRBV5-6	TRBJ1-5	CASSRWGNQPQHF
TRBV5-1	TRBJ2-2	CASSLVPPGLNTGELFF
TRBV12-3/TRBV12-4	TRBJ2-2	CASSYQGHGELFF
TRBV6-5	TRBJ2-1	CATRGRGGEEEQFF
TRBV28	TRBJ1-1	CASSFREGAFF
TRBV7-9	TRBJ2-1	CASSLNAAWQFF
TRBV12-1	TRBJ2-3	CASARLWGVVDTQYF
TRBV6-5	TRBJ1-5	CASSPHPNQPQHF
TRBV28	TRBJ2-3	CASRRTGGNTQYF
TRBV29-1	TRBJ2-3	CSAGGRLSRDTQYF
TRBV5-1	TRBJ1-4	CASSSGLEGEKLFF
TRBV7-3	TRBJ1-1	CASKEQNTEAFF
TRBV7-9	TRBJ1-1	CASSLVARRGEAFF
TRBV12-3/TRBV12-4	TRBJ2-1	CASSGGSLYNEQFF
TRBV7-6	TRBJ2-1	CASSLNEPYNEQFF
TRBV20-1	TRBJ1-5	CSARARGNQPQHF
TRBV6-2/TRBV6-3	TRBJ2-1	CASSYEVSEQFF
TRBV4-2	TRBJ1-1	CASSQDRDTEAFF
TRBV27	TRBJ2-1	CASSRPGTGANEQFF
TRBV7-9	TRBJ2-1	CASSTRPYNEQFF
TRBV15	TRBJ2-7	CATSRRTVSNEQYF
TRBV6-4	TRBJ1-5	CASNRPSYSNQPQHF
TRBV19	TRBJ2-4	CASSGTGRMENIQYF
TRBV7-3	TRBJ2-5	CASSPGGGGVETQYF
TRBV29-1	TRBJ2-7	CSVRDILEQYF
TRBV5-1	TRBJ1-2	CASTQTGRDYGYTF